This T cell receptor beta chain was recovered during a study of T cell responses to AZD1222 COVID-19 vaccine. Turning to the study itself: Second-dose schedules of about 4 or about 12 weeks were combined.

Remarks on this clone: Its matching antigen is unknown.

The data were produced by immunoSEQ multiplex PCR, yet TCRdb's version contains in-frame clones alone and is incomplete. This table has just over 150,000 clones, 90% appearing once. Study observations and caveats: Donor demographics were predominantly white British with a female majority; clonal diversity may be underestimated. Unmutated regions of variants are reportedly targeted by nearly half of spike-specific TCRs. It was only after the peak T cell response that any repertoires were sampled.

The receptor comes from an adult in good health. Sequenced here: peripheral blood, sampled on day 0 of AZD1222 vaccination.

Here the CDR3 DNA reads TGTGCCAGCAGCGTAGCTCAATATGGCTACACCTTC. It encodes CASSVAQYGYTF. The gene calls are TRBV9 and TRBJ1-2; no clear D gene. CDR3 length: 12 residues. Trimming removed 0 bases at V and 5 bases at J, with 5 bases between. Germline V CDR1 and CDR2: SGDLS, YYNGEE.